Sequencing of this T cell receptor (beta chain) was carried out in a study of blood T cell repertoires in COVID-19. The overall study: Sources were T cells, B-cell-depleted T cells, or PBMCs; the material itself was cDNA or gDNA.

The study assigned cohorts using participant-reported clinical history. This CDR3 region has 17 residues. V was shortened by 0 bases and J by 2 bases, with 15 bases between the two germline ends. CDR1 and CDR2 (germline): WNHNN, SYGVQD (reference sequence). TCRdb's copy holds only in-frame clones and misses some; the assay was immunoSEQ multiplex PCR. The profile covers hundreds of thousands of clones, with 90% appearing a single time and around 2.6% taken by the ten largest. Source material: PBMCs or T cells enriched from blood (not recorded which). V and J are TRBV10-1 and TRBJ2-3; maybe TRBD1 (5 bases). This sequence was found in a man in his 60s who had recovered from COVID-19. The CDR3 DNA reads as TGCGCCAGCAGTGAGTCTTTCCGCGCAGGGCTCACAGATACGCAGTATTTT. Translating gives CASSESFRAGLTDTQYF.